The source of this T cell receptor (beta chain) is a study of Graves' ophthalmopathy and Graves' hyperthyroidism (dated by TCRdb to 2017 to 2018). In the study overall: Peripheral blood was collected at initial diagnosis, prior to any treatment. For training and testing, the approximately 92 patients in the discovery cohort were randomly divided in a 7:3 ratio. In total, some 140 blood samples were TCR-sequenced: fewer than 50 ophthalmopathy, under 85 hyperthyroidism and roughly 17 hyperthyroidism-to-ophthalmopathy patients. The study used TCR beta repertoire signatures to distinguish Graves' ophthalmopathy from Graves' hyperthyroidism and to predict progression to ophthalmopathy. Once sampling was done, hyperthyroidism patients were given methimazole at a starting dose of 30 mg daily, while ophthalmopathy patients were given high-dose intravenous methylprednisolone. To explore V-J signatures that separate ophthalmopathy from hyperthyroidism, a discovery set of about a hundred patients was enrolled, consisting of about 45 with ophthalmopathy and some 59 with stable hyperthyroidism. For independent validation, a separate cohort was made up of approximately 19 hyperthyroidism patients plus 17 patients who later progressed from hyperthyroidism to ophthalmopathy. In roughly 6 hyperthyroidism patients, T-cell repertoires of thyroid tissue and blood were compared.

This clonotype came up many times. The clone's antigen remains unknown. No much larger clonotype is one base removed from it; base qualities were not supplied. TCR beta CDR3 regions were amplified from RNA transcripts for repertoire sequencing. The first round was an RT-PCR using HTBI primers with the Qiagen OneStep RT-PCR kit, and this first round was followed by a second-round multiplex PCR, then size selection and purification. Sequencing of the libraries was carried out on an Illumina HiSeq2000 in paired-end mode with 100 bp reads. On the study's bioinformatics: SOAPnuke was used to process the reads, removing any read that contained adapters or uncalled bases, had a mean Phred below 15, or lacked an exact match to the constant primer or identifier. COPE v1.2.5 was used to merge the high-quality paired reads. Clonotypes were defined as unique nucleotide sequences and were aligned to IMGT TRB V, D and J references using MiTCR v1.1. Analysis was restricted to V-J combinations with a frequency above 0.0001, which covered about 99% of repertoires. For each V-J combination, a TCR clonal expansion and chaos score was defined as F50 clonal expansion divided by the chaos observed in the TCRdist matrix. Welch's t-statistics and random forest were used to reduce the features to about 12 V-J combinations, which were then used as input to a naive Bayes classifier. The similarity between thyroid and blood repertoires was quantified using the Morisita-Horn index. The raw public reads went through TCRdb reprocessing: fastp at Q25, MiXCR clone calling, in-frame beta chains kept. CDR3 protein sequences are deduplicated, and each keeps its most common genes and DNA. The authors' filters were not applied to this entry. Here the sample has hundreds of thousands of distinct CDR3 sequences; 22% occur a single time. Clones ranked in the top ten supply approximately 7% of the sample.

Stable hyperthyroidism was defined as no progression to ophthalmopathy within 18 months of follow-up. Hyperthyroidism patients were newly diagnosed, were aged 18 to 65 years, and had a disease duration under 2 months. Patients with other autoimmune diseases, uncontrolled infections, pregnancy or lactation were excluded from the study. Diagnosis was based on clinical symptoms, serum thyroxine, TRAb, thyroid ultrasound and orbital computed tomography. Ficoll-Paque density gradient centrifugation was used to isolate PBMCs from approximately 11 ml of fresh peripheral blood. Trizol reagent was used to extract the total RNA, and its quality was then checked on an Agilent 2100 Bioanalyzer. General conclusions and limits of the study: Most of the expanded thyroid clonotypes with a frequency above 0.001 were also detected in blood, and it was suggested that the thyroid immune response may be reflected by blood repertoires. Sample size was not statistically predetermined, and group allocation was not concealed from the investigators. In cross-validation, the 13-signature model distinguished ophthalmopathy from stable hyperthyroidism with approximately 85% sensitivity and approximately 81% specificity, and in the test set the corresponding values were roughly 78% and 74%. In validation, the model predicted ophthalmopathy progression with about 71% sensitivity and 72.22% specificity; 12 predicted patients were CT-confirmed with GO in a median of approximately six months.

The receptor comes from a woman under 30 with stable Graves' hyperthyroidism. Some clones in this sample may be carry-over from other donors' samples. Donor details come from another sample of the same person, matched by shared clones. Sequencing used peripheral blood.

The CDR3 protein: CASSGTQGTEAFF. The DNA is as follows: TGTGCCAGCAGCGGTACCCAGGGCACTGAAGCTTTCTTT. This receptor chain uses TRBV7-3 and TRBJ1-1; the D region possibly corresponds to TRBD1 (5 bases align). CDR1 and CDR2 were assigned from the germline V gene as SGHTA and FQGTGA. Including cysteine and phenylalanine, the CDR3 has 13 amino acids. Of the read, only the CDR3 DNA is kept; its 39 bases are in frame from base 1. Cut back by 5 bases and 4 bases, the V and J ends lie 11 bases apart.